The 23 T cell receptor beta chains listed next were all sequenced from one sample in a study of T cell changes during pregnancy in multiple sclerosis. Libraries were prepared by immunoSEQ multiplex PCR; TCRdb keeps only in-frame clonotypes and omits some of them. The data contain fewer than 30,000 clones, more than 80% of them singletons. Sample: CD4+ T cells from peripheral blood mononuclear cells, taken in the first trimester of pregnancy. These receptors were collected from a female donor with multiple sclerosis, enrolled in a pregnancy study.

This chain joins TRBV2 and TRBJ2-1, with 9 bases aligning to TRBD2. The germline V gene has CDR1 SNHLY and CDR2 FYNNEI. The CDR3 runs to 17 residues. V gave up 0 bases and J gave up 4 bases; unmatched junction bases: 7. The CDR3 protein is CASSEALAGGGYNEQFF. The CDR3 DNA reads TGTGCCAGCAGTGAAGCGCTTGCGGGGGGGGGTTACAATGAGCAGTTCTTC.

The rearrangement joins TRBV2 to TRBJ2-3, with a tentative D call TRBD1 (7 bases). V was cut by 4 bases and J by 4 bases, with 15 bases left in between. The CDR3 covers 15 residues. CDR1 SNHLY and CDR2 FYNNEI come from the germline V gene. Here the CDR3 reads CASSADREAPDTQYF. The CDR3 coding sequence is TGTGCCAGCAGTGCCGACAGGGAGGCCCCAGATACGCAGTATTTT.

This clone was seen only a few times. This chain links TRBV2 with TRBJ1-1, with D perhaps matching TRBD1 (6 bases). CDR3 length: 12 amino acids. Trimming removed 1 base from V and 11 bases from J, with 11 bases in between. Germline V gene sequence: CDR1 SNHLY, CDR2 FYNNEI. CDR3 protein: CASSEVPQGAFF. DNA for the CDR3: TGTGCCAGCAGTGAAGTTCCCCAGGGGGCTTTCTTT.

This clone was recorded only once. V and J are TRBV18 and TRBJ1-2; D not resolved. This CDR3 contains 15 residues. Germline V gene lookup returns CDR1 KGHSH and CDR2 LQKENI. V was trimmed by 0 bases and J by 1 base, leaving 9 bases between them. The CDR3 DNA reads as TGTGCCAGCTCACCACCGAGTACGCGTAACTATGGCTACACCTTC. Amino acid sequence: CASSPPSTRNYGYTF.

The rearrangement joins TRBV6-5 to TRBJ1-3; D is ambiguous. CDR1 is MNHEY, CDR2 SVGAGI, per germline. The CDR3 sequence is 16 residues long. V dropped 0 bases and J dropped 0 bases, with 9 bases sitting between them. The CDR3 region has the DNA TGTGCCAGCAGTTACTCGATGCCCTACTCTGGAAACACCATATATTTT. Amino acid sequence: CASSYSMPYSGNTIYF.

The chain joins TRBV7-8 to TRBJ2-7; 13 bases match TRBD2. V gave up 5 bases and J gave up 4 bases; unmatched junction bases: 5. Germline values: CDR1 SGHVS, CDR2 FQNEAQ. The CDR3 has 15 residues. The CDR3 DNA sequence: TGTGCCAGCAGCGCGGGACTAGCGGGGAGGTACGAGCAGTACTTC. Amino acids: CASSAGLAGRYEQYF. Full variable domain (outside the CDR3, taken from reference TRBV7-8 and TRBJ2-7): GAGVSQSPRYKVAKRGQDVALRCDPISGHVSLFWYQQALGQGPEFLTYFQNEAQLDKSGLPSDRFFAERPEGSVSTLKIQRTQQEDSAVYLCASSAGLAGRYEQYFGPGTRLTVT.

The chain has TRBV2 and TRBJ2-3; maybe TRBD2 (6 bases). Germline CDR1 reads SNHLY; CDR2 reads FYNNEI. The length of the CDR3 is 14 residues. With 7 bases removed from V and 2 bases from J, the gap between germline ends came to 13 bases. CDR3 in amino acids: CASKTAGSTDTQYF. The CDR3 DNA follows: TGTGCCAGCAAGACAGCGGGCTCCACAGATACGCAGTATTTT.

V is TRBV27 and J is TRBJ1-1, with a tentative D call TRBD1 (5 bases). Germline CDR1 reads MNHEY; CDR2 reads SMNVEV (reference sequence). V was pared by 6 bases and J by 0 bases, with 8 bases between. The CDR3 extends over 13 amino acids. DNA for the CDR3: TGTGCCAGCAGCCGGGGGATGAACACTGAAGCTTTCTTT. Translated: CASSRGMNTEAFF.

The J gene is TRBJ2-7, the V gene TRBV7-7; D is perhaps TRBD2 (6 bases). From germline, CDR1 is SSHAT and CDR2 FNYEAQ (reference sequence). The CDR3 extends over 14 amino acids. The chain's CDR3 is CASGPGTNSYEQYF. The CDR3 nucleotides read TGTGCTAGCGGCCCTGGAACTAACTCCTACGAGCAGTACTTC.

CDR3 residues: CASSSGQVGNTEAFF. The CDR3 bases are TGCGCCAGCAGCTCTGGACAGGTGGGGAACACTGAAGCTTTCTTT. This sequence joins TRBV5-1 and TRBJ1-1, with 7 bases matching TRBD1. CDR1 SGHRS and CDR2 YFSETQ come from the germline V gene. The CDR3 runs 15 residues. The ends lost 3 bases at V and 1 base at J; junction bases unmatched: 6. The entire variable domain, with the rest obtained from reference TRBV5-1 and TRBJ1-1, is as follows: KAGVTQTPRYLIKTRGQQVTLSCSPISGHRSVSWYQQTPGQGLQFLFEYFSETQRNKGNFPGRFSGRQFSNSRSEMNVSTLELGDSALYLCASSSGQVGNTEAFFGQGTRLTVV.

CDR3 coding DNA: TGCGCCAGCAGCCCTGGTCAGGGTGCGGATACGCAGTATTTT. Translation gives CASSPGQGADTQYF. V gene TRBV5-1 combines with J gene TRBJ2-3; perhaps TRBD1 as D (5 bases). In germline, CDR1 is SGHRS, CDR2 YFSETQ. V lost 4 bases and J 6 bases, leaving 15 bases between the germline ends. This CDR3 is built from 14 residues.

This clone was seen only a few times. The chain employs TRBV18 and TRBJ1-1; D is unresolved. Trimming removed 3 bases at V and 8 bases at J, with 16 bases between. The CDR3 is made up of 14 amino acids. CDR1 and CDR2 from the germline V gene are KGHSH and LQKENI. DNA for the CDR3: TGTGCCAGCTCACCGACCAAACAGAAAGACGAAGCTTTCTTT. Translation: CASSPTKQKDEAFF.

The V gene is TRBV19, the J gene TRBJ1-4, with D perhaps TRBD1 (5 bases). Germline loops: CDR1 LNHDA, CDR2 SQIVND (reference sequence). Between the trimmed V and J ends, which lost 4 bases and 0 bases, there was a span of 9 bases. This CDR3 is 15 amino acids long. The CDR3 DNA follows: TGTGCCAGTAGTAGGACGGGGGCAACTAATGAAAAACTGTTTTTT. It yields the protein CASSRTGATNEKLFF.

The rearrangement uses TRBV11-2 and TRBJ2-7; D is perhaps TRBD1 (6 bases). Per germline, CDR1 SGHAT and CDR2 FQNNGV. The ends were cut back, 3 bases at V and 4 bases at J, with 13 bases in the middle. The CDR3 loop spans 14 amino acids. The CDR3 spells CASSFRRGAYEQYF. The CDR3 DNA is TGTGCCAGCAGCTTCCGCAGGGGCGCATACGAGCAGTACTTC.

J is TRBJ2-1 and V is TRBV27; 11 bases line up with TRBD2. The CDR3 contains 15 residues. Per germline, CDR1 MNHEY and CDR2 SMNVEV (reference sequence). V lost 8 bases and J lost 3; bases outside the gene matches: 6. CDR3 loop: CASRDGTSGYNEQFF. The CDR3 DNA follows: TGTGCCAGCCGCGATGGGACTAGCGGCTACAATGAGCAGTTCTTC.

This chain connects TRBV5-6 to TRBJ2-2; D is ambiguous. Germline CDR1 reads SGHDT; CDR2 reads YYEEEE. This CDR3 is built from 16 residues. With 3 bases removed from V and 0 bases from J, the gap between germline ends came to 12 bases. The CDR3 region is CASSSRIGSNTGELFF. The DNA of the CDR3 is TGTGCCAGCAGCTCGCGGATTGGGTCGAACACCGGGGAGCTGTTTTTT.

This clone showed up just once. J is TRBJ2-7 and V is TRBV29-1; possibly TRBD1 for D (6 bases). Trimming removed 7 bases from V and 0 bases from J, with 10 bases in between. CDR1 is SQVTM and CDR2 is ANQGSEA in the germline V gene. The length of the CDR3 is 12 residues. The CDR3: CSARGYSYEQYF. CDR3 nucleotide sequence: TGCAGCGCTAGGGGGTACTCCTACGAGCAGTACTTC.

The J gene is TRBJ2-5, the V gene TRBV5-1, with TRBD1 identical over 8 bases. The J segment lost 2 bases and the V segment lost 2 bases, leaving 2 bases of the junction unmatched. This CDR3 comprises 14 residues. Germline CDR1 is SGHRS and CDR2 is YFSETQ. The CDR3 here is CASSFGQGQETQYF. The CDR3, as DNA: TGCGCCAGCAGCTTCGGACAGGGACAAGAGACCCAGTACTTC.

The chain has TRBV19 and TRBJ2-2; TRBD2 aligns across 7 bases. The CDR3 is 16 residues long. Germline V CDR1 and CDR2: LNHDA, SQIVND (reference sequence). The V gene end was trimmed by 4 bases and the J gene end by 1 base; junction bases not matched to a gene: 6. DNA for the CDR3: TGTGCCAGTAGTAAGGGGATAGCGGGGAACACCGGGGAGCTGTTTTTT. It codes for CASSKGIAGNTGELFF.

The chain employs TRBV5-1 and TRBJ1-2, with TRBD1 as a possible D gene (5 bases). V gave up 1 base and J gave up 2 bases, with 21 bases separating them. Germline loops: CDR1 SGHRS, CDR2 YFSETQ. This CDR3 contains 18 residues. The CDR3 sequence is CASSLHLGQGGPNYGYTF. The CDR3 DNA is TGCGCCAGCAGCTTGCATTTAGGGCAGGGAGGTCCCAACTATGGCTACACCTTC.

J is TRBJ1-5 and V is TRBV4-1; TRBD1 matches 7 bases. This CDR3 comprises 18 residues. Trimming cost V 2 bases and J 2 bases; bases outside gene matches: 12. Germline values: CDR1 MGHRA, CDR2 YSYEKL. This CDR3 reads CASSQTRQGAWGNQPQHF. CDR3 sequence (DNA): TGCGCCAGCAGCCAAACCCGACAGGGCGCTTGGGGCAATCAGCCCCAGCATTTT.

The chain's CDR3 is CASSAGPGQGTYEQYF. CDR3 in DNA: TGTGCCAGCTCAGCGGGACCGGGACAGGGCACCTACGAGCAGTACTTC. The chain combines TRBV18 with TRBJ2-7, with TRBD1 matching over 9 bases. Germline CDR1 is KGHSH and CDR2 is LQKENI. The CDR3 has 16 amino acids. V shed 5 bases and J 2 bases; nucleotides not matched to a gene: 10.

This clone was seen once. This chain links TRBV5-1 with TRBJ2-1, with a weak D call TRBD2 (5 bases). The ends were cut back, 4 bases at V and 1 base at J, with 9 bases in the middle. This CDR3 region has 14 residues. Per germline, CDR1 SGHRS and CDR2 YFSETQ. For the CDR3, the DNA is TGCGCCAGCAGCATAAGCGGTTCCTACAATGAGCAGTTCTTC. Translation gives CASSISGSYNEQFF.